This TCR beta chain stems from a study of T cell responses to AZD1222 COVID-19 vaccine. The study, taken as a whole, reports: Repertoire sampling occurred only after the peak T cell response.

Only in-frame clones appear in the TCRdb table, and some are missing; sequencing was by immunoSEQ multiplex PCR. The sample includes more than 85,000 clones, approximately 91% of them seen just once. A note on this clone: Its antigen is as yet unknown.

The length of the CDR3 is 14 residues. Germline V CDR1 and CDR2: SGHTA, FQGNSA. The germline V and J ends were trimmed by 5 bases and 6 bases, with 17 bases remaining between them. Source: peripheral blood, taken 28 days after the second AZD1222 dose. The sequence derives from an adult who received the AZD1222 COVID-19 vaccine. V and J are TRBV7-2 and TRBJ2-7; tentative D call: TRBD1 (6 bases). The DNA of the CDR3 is TGTGCCAGCAGCCAACAGGGTATTGCGGGCGAGCAGTACTTC. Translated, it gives CASSQQGIAGEQYF. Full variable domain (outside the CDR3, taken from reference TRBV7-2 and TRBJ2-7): GAGVSQSPSNKVTEKGKDVELRCDPISGHTALYWYRQSLGQGLEFLIYFQGNSAPDKSGLPSDRFSAERTGGSVSTLTIQRTQQEDSAVYLCASSQQGIAGEQYFGPGTRLTVT.